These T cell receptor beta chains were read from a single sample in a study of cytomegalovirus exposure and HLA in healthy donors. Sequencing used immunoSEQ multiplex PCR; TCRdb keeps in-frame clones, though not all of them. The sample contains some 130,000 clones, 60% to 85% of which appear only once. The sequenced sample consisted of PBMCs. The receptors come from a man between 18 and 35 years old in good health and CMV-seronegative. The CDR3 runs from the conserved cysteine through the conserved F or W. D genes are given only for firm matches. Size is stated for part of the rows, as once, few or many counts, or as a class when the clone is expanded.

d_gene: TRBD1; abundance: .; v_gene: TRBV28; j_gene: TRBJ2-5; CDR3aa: CASSLLILGQGMKTQYF; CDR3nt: TGTGCCAGCAGTTTACTTATCCTGGGACAGGGTATGAAGACCCAGTACTTC
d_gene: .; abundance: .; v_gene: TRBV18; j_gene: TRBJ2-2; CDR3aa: CASSPSEGLTGELFF; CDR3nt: TGTGCCAGCTCACCATCAGAGGGCCTCACCGGGGAGCTGTTTTTT
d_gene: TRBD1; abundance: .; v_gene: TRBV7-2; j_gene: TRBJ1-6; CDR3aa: CASSRISGTGGSPLHF; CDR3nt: TGTGCCAGCAGCCGTATCTCCGGGACAGGGGGTTCACCCCTCCACTTT
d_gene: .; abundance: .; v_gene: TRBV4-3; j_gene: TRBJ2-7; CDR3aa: CASSQGQNYEQYF; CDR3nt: TGCGCCAGCAGCCAAGGGCAGAACTACGAGCAGTACTTC
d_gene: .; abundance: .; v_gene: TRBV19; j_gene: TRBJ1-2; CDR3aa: CASDPGGTNYGYTF; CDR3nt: TGTGCCAGCGACCCCGGCGGGACTAACTATGGCTACACCTTC
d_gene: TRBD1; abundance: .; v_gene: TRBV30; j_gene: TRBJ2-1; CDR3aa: CASGQGYNEQFF; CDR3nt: TGTGCCTCGGGACAGGGCTATAATGAGCAGTTCTTC
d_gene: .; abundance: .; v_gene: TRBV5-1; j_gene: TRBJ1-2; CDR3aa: CASSGETGIAYGYTF; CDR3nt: TGCGCCAGCAGCGGGGAAACAGGGATCGCCTATGGCTACACCTTC
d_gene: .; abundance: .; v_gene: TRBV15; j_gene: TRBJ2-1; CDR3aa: CATSREGAGRNEQFF; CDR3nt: TGTGCCACCAGCAGAGAGGGGGCAGGTAGGAATGAGCAGTTCTTC
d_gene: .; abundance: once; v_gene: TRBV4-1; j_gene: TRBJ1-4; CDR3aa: CASSQGTVPNEKLFF; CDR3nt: TGCGCCAGCAGCCAAGGGACAGTCCCTAATGAAAAACTGTTTTTT
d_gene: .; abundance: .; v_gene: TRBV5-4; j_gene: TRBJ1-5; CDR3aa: CASRDRESNQPQHF; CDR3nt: TGTGCCAGCAGGGACCGGGAGAGCAATCAGCCCCAGCATTTT
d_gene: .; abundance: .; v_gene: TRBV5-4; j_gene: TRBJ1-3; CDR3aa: CASSLFGQWSSGNTIYF; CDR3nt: TGTGCCAGCAGCTTGTTCGGACAGTGGTCTTCCGGAAACACCATATATTTT
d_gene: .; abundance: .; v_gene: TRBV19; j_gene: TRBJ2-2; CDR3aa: CASNRGQVNTGELFF; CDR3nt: TGTGCCAGTAACCGGGGACAAGTTAACACCGGGGAGCTGTTTTTT
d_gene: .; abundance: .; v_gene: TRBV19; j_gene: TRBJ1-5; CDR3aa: CASSIEWGQPQHF; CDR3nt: TGTGCCAGTAGTATAGAATGGGGCCAGCCCCAGCATTTT
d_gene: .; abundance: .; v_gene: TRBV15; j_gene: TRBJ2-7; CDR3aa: CATSSLQGRYEQYF; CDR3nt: TGTGCCACCAGCAGTCTTCAGGGCCGCTACGAGCAGTACTTC
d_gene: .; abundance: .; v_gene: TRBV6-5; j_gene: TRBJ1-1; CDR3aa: CASSYSHRGEATEAFF; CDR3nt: TGTGCCAGCAGTTACTCCCACCGGGGGGAGGCCACTGAAGCTTTCTTT
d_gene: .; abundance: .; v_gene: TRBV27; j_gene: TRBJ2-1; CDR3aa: CASSRRGRYKYNEQFF; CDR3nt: TGTGCCAGCAGTCGGAGGGGACGGTACAAGTACAATGAGCAGTTCTTC
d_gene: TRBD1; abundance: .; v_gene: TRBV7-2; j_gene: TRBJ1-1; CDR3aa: CASSLYRGTNTEAFF; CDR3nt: TGTGCCAGCAGCCTGTACAGGGGAACGAACACTGAAGCTTTCTTT
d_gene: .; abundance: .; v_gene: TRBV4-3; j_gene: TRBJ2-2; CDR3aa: CASSQGQGNTGELFF; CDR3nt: TGCGCCAGCAGCCAAGGTCAGGGTAACACCGGGGAGCTGTTTTTT
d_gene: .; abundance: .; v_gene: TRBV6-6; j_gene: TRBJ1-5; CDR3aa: CASGTKPSNQPQHF; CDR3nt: TGTGCCAGCGGGACAAAACCTAGCAATCAGCCCCAGCATTTT
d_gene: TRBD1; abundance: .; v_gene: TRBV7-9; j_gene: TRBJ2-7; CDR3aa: CASRGDRGGSEQYF; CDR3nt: TGTGCCAGCAGAGGGGACAGGGGGGGGAGCGAGCAGTACTTC
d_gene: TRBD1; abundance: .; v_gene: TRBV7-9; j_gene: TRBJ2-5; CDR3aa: CASSPGTGEETQYF; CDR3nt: TGTGCCAGCAGCCCCGGGACAGGGGAAGAGACCCAGTACTTC
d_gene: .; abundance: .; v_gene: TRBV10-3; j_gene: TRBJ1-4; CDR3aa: CAISEFQTTNEKLFF; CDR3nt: TGTGCCATCAGTGAGTTCCAGACAACTAATGAAAAACTGTTTTTT
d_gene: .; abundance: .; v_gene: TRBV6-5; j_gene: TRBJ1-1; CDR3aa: CASSYSRLGTEAFF; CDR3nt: TGTGCCAGCAGTTACTCGAGGTTAGGCACTGAAGCTTTCTTT
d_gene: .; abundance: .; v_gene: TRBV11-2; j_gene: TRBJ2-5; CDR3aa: CASSSPGDQETQYF; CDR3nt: TGTGCCAGCAGCTCTCCGGGGGACCAAGAGACCCAGTACTTC
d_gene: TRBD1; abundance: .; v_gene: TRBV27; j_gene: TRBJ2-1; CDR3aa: CASSFGTGGDEQFF; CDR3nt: TGTGCCAGCAGTTTCGGCACAGGGGGCGATGAGCAGTTCTTC
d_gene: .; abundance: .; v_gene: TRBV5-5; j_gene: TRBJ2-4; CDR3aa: CASSSDTKNIQYF; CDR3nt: TGTGCCAGCAGCTCCGACACCAAAAACATTCAGTACTTC
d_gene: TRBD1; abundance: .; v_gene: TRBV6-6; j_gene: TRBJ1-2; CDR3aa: CASRADRGGYGYTF; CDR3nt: TGTGCCAGCAGGGCCGACAGGGGCGGCTATGGCTACACCTTC
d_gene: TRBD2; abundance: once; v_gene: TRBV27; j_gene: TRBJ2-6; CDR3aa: CASSQTSGAHSGANVLTF; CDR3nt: TGTGCCAGCAGTCAGACTAGCGGGGCCCACTCTGGGGCCAACGTCCTGACTTTC
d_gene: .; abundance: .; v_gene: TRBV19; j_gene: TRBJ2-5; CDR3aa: CASSIGAGAAETQYF; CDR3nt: TGTGCCAGTAGTATAGGCGCGGGGGCGGCAGAGACCCAGTACTTC
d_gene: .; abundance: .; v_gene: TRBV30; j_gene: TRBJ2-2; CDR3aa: CAWSNSGAGGELFF; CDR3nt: TGTGCCTGGAGTAACTCCGGGGCGGGGGGGGAGCTGTTTTTT
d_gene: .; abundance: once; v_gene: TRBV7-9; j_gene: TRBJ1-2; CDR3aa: CASSLRGRDIEGYTF; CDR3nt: TGTGCCAGCAGCTTAAGGGGAAGGGACATCGAAGGCTACACCTTC
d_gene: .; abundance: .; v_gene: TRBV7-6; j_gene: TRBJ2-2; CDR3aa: CASSLFGENTGELFF; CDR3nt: TGTGCCAGCAGCTTGTTCGGGGAGAACACCGGGGAGCTGTTTTTT
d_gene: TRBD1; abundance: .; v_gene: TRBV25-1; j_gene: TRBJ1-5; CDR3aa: CASSEGTASNQPQHF; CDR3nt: TGTGCCAGCAGTGAAGGGACAGCCAGCAATCAGCCCCAGCATTTT
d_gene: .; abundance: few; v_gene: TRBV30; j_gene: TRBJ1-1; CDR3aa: CAWSVRGTEAFF; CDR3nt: TGTGCCTGGAGTGTACGGGGCACTGAAGCTTTCTTT
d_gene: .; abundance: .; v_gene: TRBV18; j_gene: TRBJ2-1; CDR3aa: CASSPQGTEQFF; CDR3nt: TGTGCCAGCTCACCTCAGGGGACTGAGCAGTTCTTC
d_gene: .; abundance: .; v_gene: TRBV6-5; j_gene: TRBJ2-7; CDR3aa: CASSYPTGDSYEQYF; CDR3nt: TGTGCCAGCAGTTACCCGACAGGAGACTCCTACGAGCAGTACTTC
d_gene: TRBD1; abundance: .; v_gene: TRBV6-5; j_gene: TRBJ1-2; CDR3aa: CASSYQGEAIYGYTF; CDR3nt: TGTGCCAGCAGTTACCAGGGGGAGGCTATCTATGGCTACACCTTC
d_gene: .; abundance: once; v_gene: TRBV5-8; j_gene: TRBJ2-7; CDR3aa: CASSWGDSTYEQYF; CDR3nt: TGTGCCAGCAGCTGGGGGGACAGCACCTACGAGCAGTACTTC